The present entry profiles one TCR beta chain with its context. Its recognized antigen is unknown. No quality values exist for individual bases; no much larger clone is one base distant. The sample contains more than one DNA sequence encoding this CDR3. Receptor amplification or capture employed the immunoSEQ multiplex PCR assay. The multiplex PCR relied on a mix of 60 forward primers for TCR Vbeta segments and 13 reverse primers for TCR Jbeta segments. A multiplex PCR assay on genomic DNA amplified the CDR3 region of rearranged TCR beta genes. The Illumina HiSeq System was used to sequence the amplified TCR beta libraries as 87-base-pair reads. Per the source publication's procedure: A later analysis tallied 80 million to 95 million unique TCR beta chains across the 700 or so repertoires, and 10 million to 11 million of those chains were shared by two or more donors. To remove PCR and sequencing errors, raw reads were error-corrected and collapsed into unique sequences using a nearest-neighbor algorithm that merged closely related sequences. To assign V, D and J gene segments, CDR3 sequences were aligned to IMGT reference sequences. For a sequence to be retained, a match of at least six nucleotides was required to both a V gene segment and a J gene segment. Rearrangements were classified as productive when the CDR3 lacked stop codons and remained in frame with V and J, and all other rearrangements were classified as non-productive. CDR3 was defined according to IMGT convention as the region running from the second conserved V-encoded cysteine to the conserved J-encoded phenylalanine. The earlier analysis of a few hundred of the donors excluded sequences that lacked an unambiguous match to a single V gene segment. In an earlier analysis of approximately 550 of the donors, V segments were called functional above 56.7% productive rearrangements and were called segregating when the between-donor standard deviation exceeded 5%. A statistical classification framework was built to diagnose cytomegalovirus status from the catalog of TCR beta chain sequences. In a later analysis, TCR nucleotide sequences were compared against IMGT/GENE-DB human TR gene sequences so that V and J genes could be assigned. A later analysis assigned CDR3 sequences and most-parsimonious VDJ recombination scenarios with the TCRdist pipeline. In a later analysis, each TCR beta chain was defined by its CDR3 amino acid sequence together with its V-gene family, and reads without a unique V-gene family were excluded. In a later analysis, fewer than 650 highly shared, low-generation-probability nucleotide sequences were removed to address suspected cross-contamination and a sequencing artifact. In a later analysis, a clonal expansion index was calculated for each public chain from normalized within-repertoire ranks of inferred template counts. A later analysis computed generation probabilities with a VDJ recombination model fitted to out-of-frame rearrangements, and checked the results against IGoR. In a later analysis, hypergeometric tests were used to score TCR-TCR, TCR-HLA and TCR-CMV co-occurrence, with a repertoire-size bias correction applied to TCR pairs. A later analysis estimated false discovery rates by permuting HLA or CMV assignments 20 times. A later analysis grouped co-occurring TCRs with DBSCAN, adding TCRdist sequence similarity when clustering within HLA-allele-positive subsets. Co-occurrence clustering excluded repertoires with fewer than 30,000 or more than 120,000 public chains, plus five with anomalous nucleotide sharing. TCRdb obtained this table from immuneACCESS and retained in-frame rearrangements with V and J assigned. These tables miss some clones; where compared with another copy, unresolved V genes account for less than half of the shortfall, and the remainder is unexplained. Clone size and the V and J calls come from that table; the DNA yielded D and trimming. The table for this sample lists about 160,000 clones; under 90% of them were counted only once. The ten most abundant clones make up approximately 2% of the sample.

The data belong to a study of cytomegalovirus exposure and HLA in healthy donors listed by TCRdb under 2017. Notes on the research overall: An earlier analysis of about 530 of the donors reported approximately 280 Gb of sequence data and some 110 million unique TCR beta sequences obtained from around 170 million T cells. Roughly 300 gigabases of sequencing data and 70 million to 100 million unique TCR sequences made up an early release that covered several hundred HLA-typed donors. Of the approximately 400 genotyped donors, about 80% fell in the genetic ancestry cluster associated with self-reported Caucasian donors. The study was designed to test whether signatures of past pathogen exposure could be identified by cataloging public T cell receptors. The study used immunosequencing to profile the T cell repertoires of approximately 640 subjects and linked those repertoires to cytomegalovirus serostatus. Along with the approximately 700-subject first cohort, a separate validation cohort of about 110 different subjects was used. High-throughput TCR immunosequencing, statistical association of individual TCRs with disease status, and machine learning were combined to predict cytomegalovirus infection status. To study patterns of TCR occurrence, a later analysis re-analyzed previously published TCR beta repertoires from under 750 donors and added high-resolution HLA genotyping. Rather than using new phenotypic data, the later analysis identified candidate immune exposures from TCR beta sequences and from how often those sequences occurred across donors. To decide whether each TCR beta V gene segment behaved as functional or pseudogenic, an earlier analysis of some 580 of the donors relied on high-throughput TCR beta sequencing. Donor age, sex, ethnicity and CMV serostatus were compiled together with the repertoire data. A later genetic analysis used genome-wide SNP genotypes for about 65% of the 666 donors, treating that subset as a discovery cohort. All discovery cohort repertoires had been generated using a single sequencing platform. Both class I and class II loci were covered by HLA typing, at four-digit resolution. The number of typed donors differed by locus: about 620-630 for A, B, C, DRB1 and DQB1; approximately 530 for DQA1; fewer than 610 for DPA1; and 450 to 480 for DPB1. About five DR-DQ haplotypes were handled as single units for association and clustering because linkage in the cohort was strong. Among a few hundred genotyped donors of the cohort, an average of around 240,000 unique TCR beta nucleotide sequences were sequenced per donor, 15% to 20% of them non-productive. Broad study findings and their caveats: Most TCR sequences were observed very rarely across donors, whereas some public TCRs were present in many individuals. Because HLA typing was missing for some donors at each locus, association tests included only the typed subset. A later analysis found that TCR association rates varied across HLA loci, with DRB1 alleles showing the most associated TCRs and HLA-C alleles the fewest. An earlier analysis of around 500 of the donors showed that most TCR beta V segments appeared in productive rearrangements either about 87% or about 30% of the time, which broadly matched IMGT annotations. According to a later genetic analysis, donors in an Asian-associated ancestry cluster had fewer N-insertions in productive TCRs than the approximately 710-donor mean. Cytomegalovirus status was reported to be diagnosed by the classifier with high specificity and sensitivity in both the original and validation cohorts. When HLA alleles, especially DR and DQ, strongly co-occurred, attributing TCR associations to individual alleles was difficult. A cluster of highly shared sequence variants was judged likely to be a technical artifact of the sequencing pipeline. In a later analysis, HLA-associated TCR beta chains showed more clonal expansion and lower generation probabilities than non-associated chains that were equally common. According to the authors, the approach could potentially be generalized to other disease states and immunological phenotypes. In this cohort, only TCR beta chains were sequenced, and detectable features were limited by the absence of alpha or paired-chain data. Correlated functional status among segregating V segments might be attributable to linkage disequilibrium, but an unknown experimental factor could not be ruled out. A further reported finding was that TCR beta sequences accurately predicted the HLA-A and HLA-B alleles for most subjects in the first cohort. A total of about 180 TCR beta chains were listed by the study as associated with cytomegalovirus. Immune exposure information for the cohort was limited to CMV serostatus. A few of the identified cytomegalovirus-associated TCR beta chains were confirmed in vitro to be specific for cytomegalovirus antigens. Over 15 rarely observed V segments, including chromosome 9 orphons, were excluded from the earlier analysis of some 590 of the donors because counts were too low. A later analysis associated 16,951 TCR beta sequences with specific HLA alleles at a false discovery rate of 0.05. Presence/absence analyses assumed roughly uniform sequencing depth across donors, an assumption that may not hold. In a later analysis, most CMV-associated TCR beta chains were found to appear HLA-restricted, with HLA associations seemingly driven largely by CMV exposure. Some IMGT-functional V segments, including TRBV6-2 and TRBV6-3, could not be told apart with the 87-base-pair reads, so those segments were excluded. V-gene and J-gene trimming of TCR beta chains was associated with a missense DCLRE1C variant in a later genetic analysis, and the association was replicated in an independent cohort. According to a later analysis, parvovirus B19, influenza, CMV and Epstein-Barr virus appeared linked to several top co-occurrence clusters.

The cohort consisted of 670 or so healthy bone marrow donors. Cohort members were all nominally healthy when sampled, although unrecorded immune exposures were likely present. The donor tested CMV seronegative, placing the donor among the approximately 360 seronegative members of the cohort. A peripheral blood sample was provided by each donor, and peripheral blood mononuclear cells were used for TCR beta sequencing. The Qiagen DNeasy Blood Extraction Kit was used to extract genomic DNA from the blood cell samples. Reading the germline V gene gives CDR1 LGHNA and CDR2 YSLEER. V trim: 1 base; J trim: 2 bases; unmatched bases: 0. From the cysteine up to the phenylalanine, the CDR3 has a length of 15 residues. Kept here is only the CDR3 DNA, which spans 45 bases and is read in frame from base 1.

The V and J genes are TRBV4-3 and TRBJ2-7; the junction holds 12 bases that match TRBD2. The clonotype was recovered from a man aged 18 to 29 in good health and CMV-seronegative. The specimen sequenced was PBMCs. The DNA reads TGCGCCAGCAGCCAAGGACTAGCGGGAGCCTACGAGCAGTACTTC. This yields the protein CASSQGLAGAYEQYF.